This is a list of T cell receptor beta chains from one sample in a study of early T cells in non-severe SARS-CoV-2 infection. Via MiXCR, TCRdb re-called the 5' RACE reads, giving one row per CDR3 protein. This sample carries 50,000 to 60,000 distinct CDR3 sequences, 7.5% to 9.5% of them seen once, and the ten largest clones take approximately 4%. The sequencing used whole blood, collected at baseline. The source is an adult who was a healthcare worker with PCR-confirmed SARS-CoV-2 infection or an uninfected control (not recorded which). The CDR3 runs from the conserved cysteine through the conserved F or W. For some rows the clone size is stated as once, few or many, or as a class when expanded; others skip it.

size,V,length,CDR3
few,TRBV18,15,CASSPWDAAGETQYF
few,TRBV7-7,14,CASSPGGGTDTQYF
.,TRBV2,15,CASKSTGDSYNEQFF
few,TRBV20-1,15,CSAFGAGRITDTQYF
few,TRBV5-1,16,CASSLGLAGLTGELFF
.,TRBV5-6,17,CASSSLDRRYSNQPQHF
few,TRBV29-1,14,CSVLSAGSGYGYTF
once,TRBV4-1,13,CASSQGGKETQYF
few,TRBV20-1,18,CSASLLRGVPSSGNTIYF
.,TRBV2,14,CASSEAFANTEAFF
.,TRBV5-1,14,CASSSTGGASEAFF
.,TRBV5-1,12,CASSPQGNEQFF
few,TRBV29-1,13,CSVEGAGDYEQYF
once,TRBV11-2,13,CASSLDTAGGYTF
few,TRBV11-2,14,CASEEGLAPYEQYF
many,TRBV2,15,CASSELVTSTDTQYF
few,TRBV10-3,14,CAISETGDRREQYF
few,TRBV19,13,CASHTASTDTQYF
many,TRBV4-1,15,CASSQDWGGQETQYF
few,TRBV5-6,14,CASSSWGGISPLHF
many,TRBV29-1,14,CSVDSGRGSYERYF
few,TRBV7-6,13,CASRRTGSGELFF
.,TRBV6-6,14,CASSYGTGASPLHF
once,TRBV25-1,14,CASSGGQGRRGYTF
.,TRBV29-1,15,CSVGPGQVSSYEQYF
few,TRBV12-3/TRBV12-4,12,CASSLDHSPLHF
.,TRBV19,16,CASSIIIGGQNNEQFF
few,TRBV7-8,16,CASSLALAATSYEQYF
few,TRBV30,13,CAWSEQTLGELFF
.,TRBV20-1,14,CSANTGLPQETQYF
few,TRBV11-3,18,CASSYSGLAGMNTGELFF
few,TRBV7-9,12,CAGRTDQHAQYF
.,TRBV5-1,15,CASSIGKGAKNIQYF
many,TRBV6-6,13,CATSPGTLTEAFF
few,TRBV30,12,CAWSVWTGELFF
.,TRBV5-1,16,CASKLFEGANTGELFF
.,TRBV29-1,12,CSVEYRYNEQFF
.,TRBV9,16,CASSVEAGAYTDTQYF
many,TRBV19,15,CASSALVAGDYEQYF
many,TRBV11-2,14,CASSWGQGYNEQFF
few,TRBV7-9,14,CASSLGQDNYGYTF
.,TRBV5-1,11,CASSPGHEQYF
.,TRBV11-2,16,CASSPPGLARPYEQYF
few,TRBV19,12,CASSKATSGQFF
few,TRBV5-1,16,CASSLVGQGARETQYF
many,TRBV6-4,15,CASSATSGGTDTQYF
many,TRBV11-2,15,CASSPRLESTDTQYF
many,TRBV12-5,16,CASGRKGTSFPDTQYF
many,TRBV20-1,19,CSARAPRTSGRIPYNEQFF
few,TRBV7-2,15,CASSDGPPGANVLTF
.,TRBV6-5,14,CASSYDRGLTEAFF